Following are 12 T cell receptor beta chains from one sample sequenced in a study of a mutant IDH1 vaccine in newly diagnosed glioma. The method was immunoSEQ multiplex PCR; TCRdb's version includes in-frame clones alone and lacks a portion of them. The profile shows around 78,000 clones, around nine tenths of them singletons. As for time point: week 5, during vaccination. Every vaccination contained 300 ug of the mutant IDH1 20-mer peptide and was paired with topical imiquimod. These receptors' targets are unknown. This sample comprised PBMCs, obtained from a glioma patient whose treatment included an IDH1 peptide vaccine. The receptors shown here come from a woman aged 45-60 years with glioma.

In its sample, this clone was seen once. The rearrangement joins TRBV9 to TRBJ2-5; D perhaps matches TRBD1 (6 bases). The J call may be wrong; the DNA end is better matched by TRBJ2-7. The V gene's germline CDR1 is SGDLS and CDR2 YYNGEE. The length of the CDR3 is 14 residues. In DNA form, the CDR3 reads TGTGCCAGCAGCGTAGTGGGACATTCCTACGAGCAGTACTTC. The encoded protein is CASSVVGHSYEQYF.

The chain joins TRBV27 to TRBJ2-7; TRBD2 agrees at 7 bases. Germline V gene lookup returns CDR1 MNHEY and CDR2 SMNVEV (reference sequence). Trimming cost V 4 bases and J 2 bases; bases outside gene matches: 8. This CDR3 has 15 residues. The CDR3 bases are TGTGCCAGCAGTTCCGGGACTATCAGAACCTACGAGCAGTACTTC. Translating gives CASSSGTIRTYEQYF.

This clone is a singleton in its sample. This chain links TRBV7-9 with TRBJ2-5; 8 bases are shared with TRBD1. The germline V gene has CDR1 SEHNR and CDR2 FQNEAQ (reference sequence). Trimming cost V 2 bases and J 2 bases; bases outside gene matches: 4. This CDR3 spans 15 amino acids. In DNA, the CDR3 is TGTGCCAGCAGCTTACTAAGGACAGGGCAAGAGACCCAGTACTTC. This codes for CASSLLRTGQETQYF.

DNA of the CDR3: TGTGCCAGCAGTATAATGGGACTATCACAAGAGACCCAGTACTTC. Translating it yields CASSIMGLSQETQYF. The genes are TRBV9 and TRBJ2-5, with 7 bases identical to TRBD2. The V and J ends lost 5 bases and 2 bases, in that order; junction bases with no gene match: 9. In germline, CDR1 is SGDLS, CDR2 YYNGEE. The CDR3 is made up of 15 amino acids.

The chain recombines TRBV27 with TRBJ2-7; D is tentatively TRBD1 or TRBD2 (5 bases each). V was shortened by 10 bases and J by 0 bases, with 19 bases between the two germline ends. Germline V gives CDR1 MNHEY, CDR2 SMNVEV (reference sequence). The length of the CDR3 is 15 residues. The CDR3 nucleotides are TGTGCCACCGCCCCGGACTCTGGGGCCTCCTACGAGCAGTACTTC. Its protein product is CATAPDSGASYEQYF.

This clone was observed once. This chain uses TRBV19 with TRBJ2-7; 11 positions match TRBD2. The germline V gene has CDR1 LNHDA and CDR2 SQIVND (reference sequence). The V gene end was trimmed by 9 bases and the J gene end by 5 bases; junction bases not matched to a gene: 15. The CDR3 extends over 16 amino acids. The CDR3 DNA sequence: TGTGCCAGCACAACTAGCGGGAGAGGGTCTAGCGACGAGCAGTACTTC. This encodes CASTTSGRGSSDEQYF. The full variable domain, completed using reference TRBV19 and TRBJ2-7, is DGGITQSPKYLFRKEGQNVTLSCEQNLNHDAMYWYRQDPGQGLRLIYYSQIVNDFQKGDIAEGYSVSREKKESFPLTVTSAQKNPTAFYLCASTTSGRGSSDEQYFGPGTRLTVT.

The CDR3: CASTRAGYNEQFF. CDR3 in DNA: TGTGCCAGCACGCGAGCGGGATACAATGAGCAGTTCTTC. This chain uses TRBV6-6 with TRBJ2-1, with 7 bases that match TRBD2. Germline assignment: CDR1 MNHNY and CDR2 SVGAGI (reference sequence). V was pared by 7 bases and J by 4 bases, with 4 bases of the junction left unmatched. The CDR3 has 13 amino acids.

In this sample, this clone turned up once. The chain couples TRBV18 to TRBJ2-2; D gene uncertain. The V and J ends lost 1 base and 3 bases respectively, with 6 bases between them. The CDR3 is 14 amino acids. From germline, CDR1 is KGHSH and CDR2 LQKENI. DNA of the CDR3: TGTGCCAGCTCACCACGGGTTGACACCGGGGAGCTGTTTTTT. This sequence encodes CASSPRVDTGELFF.

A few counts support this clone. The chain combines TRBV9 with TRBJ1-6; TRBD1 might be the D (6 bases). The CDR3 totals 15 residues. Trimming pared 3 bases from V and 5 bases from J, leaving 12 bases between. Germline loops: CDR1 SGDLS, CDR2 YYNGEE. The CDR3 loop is CASSARGENNSPLHF. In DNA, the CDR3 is TGTGCCAGCAGCGCCAGGGGAGAGAATAATTCACCCCTCCACTTT. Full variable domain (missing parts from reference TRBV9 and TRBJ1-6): DSGVTQTPKHLITATGQRVTLRCSPRSGDLSVYWYQQSLDQGLQFLIQYYNGEERAKGNILERFSAQQFPDLHSELNLSSLELGDSALYFCASSARGENNSPLHFGNGTRLTVT.

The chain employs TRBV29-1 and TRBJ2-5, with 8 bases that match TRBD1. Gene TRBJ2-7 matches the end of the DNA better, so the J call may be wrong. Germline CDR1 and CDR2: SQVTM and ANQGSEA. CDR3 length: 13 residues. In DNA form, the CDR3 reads TGCAGCGCGGCCGGACAGGGCGCCTACGAGCAGTACTTC. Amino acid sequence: CSAAGQGAYEQYF.

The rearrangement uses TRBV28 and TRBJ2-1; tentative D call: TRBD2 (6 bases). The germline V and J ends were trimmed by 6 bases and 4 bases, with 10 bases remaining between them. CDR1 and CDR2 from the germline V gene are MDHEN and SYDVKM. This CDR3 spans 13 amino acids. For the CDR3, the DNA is TGTGCCAGCAGGGGTGGGACTTACAATGAGCAGTTCTTC. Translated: CASRGGTYNEQFF.

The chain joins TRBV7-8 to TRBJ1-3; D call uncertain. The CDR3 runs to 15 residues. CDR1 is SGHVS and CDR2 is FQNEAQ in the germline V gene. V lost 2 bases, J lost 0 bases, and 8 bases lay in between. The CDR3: CASSLNSGSGNTIYF. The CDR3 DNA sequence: TGTGCCAGCAGCTTAAACAGTGGCTCTGGAAACACCATATATTTT.